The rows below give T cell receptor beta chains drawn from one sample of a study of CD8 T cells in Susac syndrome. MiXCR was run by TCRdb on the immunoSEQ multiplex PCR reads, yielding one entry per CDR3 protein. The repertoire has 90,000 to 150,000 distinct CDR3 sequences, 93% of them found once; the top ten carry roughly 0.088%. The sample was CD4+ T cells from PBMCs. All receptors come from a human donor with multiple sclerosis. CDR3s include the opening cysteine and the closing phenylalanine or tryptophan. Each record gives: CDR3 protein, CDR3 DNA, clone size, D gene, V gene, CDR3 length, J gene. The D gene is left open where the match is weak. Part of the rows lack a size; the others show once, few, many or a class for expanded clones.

CSARDPFGGNTIYF	TGCAGTGCTAGAGATCCGTTCGGTGGAAACACCATATATTTT	.	.	TRBV20-1	14	TRBJ1-3
CASSWNTINSGANVLTF	TGTGCCAGCAGCTGGAACACCATTAACTCTGGGGCCAACGTCCTGACTTTC	.	.	TRBV7-2	17	TRBJ2-6
CASSRLRAAKETQYF	TGTGCCAGCAGCCGCCTCAGGGCAGCTAAAGAGACCCAGTACTTC	.	.	TRBV27	15	TRBJ2-5
CASSIDTGNMNTEAFF	TGTGCCAGTAGTATAGATACAGGGAACATGAACACTGAAGCTTTCTTT	once	.	TRBV19	16	TRBJ1-1
CASTKTGWYTF	TGTGCCAGCACCAAGACAGGGTGGTACACCTTC	.	TRBD1	TRBV28	11	TRBJ1-2
CASSLGGGDQPQHF	TGTGCCAGCAGCCTCGGGGGGGGTGATCAGCCCCAGCATTTT	once	.	TRBV6-1	14	TRBJ1-5
CAISASAGRASEQYF	TGTGCCATCAGCGCCTCCGCTGGACGGGCAAGCGAGCAGTACTTC	few	.	TRBV10-3	15	TRBJ2-7
CASSRALQETQYF	TGTGCCAGCAGCAGGGCCCTCCAAGAGACCCAGTACTTC	once	.	TRBV5-5	13	TRBJ2-5
CATSREPGAVEQYF	TGTGCCACCAGCAGAGAGCCAGGGGCGGTCGAGCAGTACTTC	.	.	TRBV15	14	TRBJ2-7
CASSQDLDRAYEQYF	TGTGCCAGCAGCCAAGACCTAGACAGGGCCTACGAGCAGTACTTC	.	TRBD1	TRBV3-1	15	TRBJ2-7
CASSLTGENYGYTF	TGTGCCAGCAGTTTGACAGGGGAGAACTATGGCTACACCTTC	.	TRBD1	TRBV6-5	14	TRBJ1-2
CASSLDSEQYF	TGTGCCAGCAGCCTCGACAGCGAGCAGTACTTC	.	.	TRBV11-2	11	TRBJ2-7
CASSAGHGGDTQYF	TGTGCCAGCAGCGCGGGACACGGAGGAGATACGCAGTATTTT	once	.	TRBV11-1	14	TRBJ2-3